The present TCR beta chain was sequenced within a study of beta chain features in type 1 diabetes. Study in general: Sorted cells, roughly 98,000,000 in number, were examined across all samples.

The isolated RNA, all of it, was reverse transcribed, so expressed TCRB transcripts were what got sequenced. Libraries were prepared by immunoSEQ multiplex PCR; TCRdb keeps only in-frame clonotypes and omits some of them. This sample yields 450,000 to 600,000 clones, of which 25% to 35% are seen a single time; roughly 0.066% belongs to the top ten. The ends were cut back, 6 bases at V and 2 bases at J, with 13 bases in the middle. From germline, CDR1 is SGDLS and CDR2 YYNGEE. The CDR3 is made up of 14 amino acids. Sorting with CD45RO/CCR7/CD25/CD127/CD95/CD27 yielded naive, central memory, regulatory and stem-like memory CD4+ cells.

The sequenced material came from naive CD4+ T cells from blood. The rearrangement uses TRBV9 and TRBJ2-3; D not certain. This TCR came from a man aged 18 to 35 in good health. The CDR3 region has the DNA TGTGCCAGCACCCGTAGTAGCTACACAGATACGCAGTATTTT. It encodes CASTRSSYTDTQYF.